Shown below are 24 T cell receptor beta chains from a single sample sequenced in a study of OX40 agonist ivuxolimab in advanced cancers. Measured with immunoSEQ multiplex PCR; TCRdb has only the in-frame clones, and not every one. The sample lists 60,000 to 85,000 clones, 89% occurring once. The source material was CD4+ or CD8+ T cells sorted from blood, sampled in a trial of the OX40 agonist ivuxolimab. The source of these receptors is an adult with an advanced solid tumor such as melanoma, head and neck, liver or kidney cancer.

The rearrangement uses TRBV10-3 and TRBJ2-2; 8 bases line up with TRBD2. Germline V gene lookup returns CDR1 ENHRY and CDR2 SYGVKD. V lost 4 bases, J lost 1 base, and 2 bases stayed unmatched. The CDR3 is 15 amino acids. CDR3 nucleotide sequence: TGTGCCATCAGTGTGGCGGGAGGGAACACCGGGGAGCTGTTTTTT. It yields the protein CAISVAGGNTGELFF.

The rearrangement joins TRBV10-3 to TRBJ2-1; TRBD2 might be the D (5 bases). The CDR3 length is 13 residues. Trimming took off 7 bases at V and 5 bases at J, with 12 bases between the two ends. From germline, CDR1 is ENHRY and CDR2 SYGVKD. The CDR3 sequence: CAIKEAANNEQFF. The CDR3 nucleotides are TGTGCCATCAAGGAGGCTGCCAACAATGAGCAGTTCTTC.

CDR3 amino acids: CASSARGDTQYF. CDR3 sequence (DNA): TGTGCCAGCAGCGCCCGAGGGGATACGCAGTATTTT. J is TRBJ2-3 and V is TRBV9; D is possibly TRBD2 (5 bases). The V gene lost 3 bases and the J gene lost 6 bases, with 8 bases spanning the gap. Germline V gene data show CDR1 as SGDLS and CDR2 as YYNGEE. The CDR3 has 12 amino acids.

The chain links TRBV11-3 to TRBJ2-7; 9 bases are shared with TRBD1. This CDR3 region has 14 residues. J was trimmed by 2 bases and V by 3 bases; bases with no gene match: 2. CDR1 is SGHNT, CDR2 YENEEA, per germline. The CDR3 loop is CASSLGTGPYEQYF. Written as DNA, the CDR3 is TGTGCCAGCAGCTTGGGGACAGGGCCCTACGAGCAGTACTTC.

The chain carries TRBV4-2 and TRBJ2-7, with TRBD1 matching over 8 bases. CDR3 length: 14 residues. The germline V gene has CDR1 LGHNA and CDR2 YNFKEQ. With V trimmed by 8 bases and J by 2 bases, 8 bases remained unmatched. The CDR3 loop reads CASRLGQGPYEQYF. For the CDR3, the DNA is TGTGCCAGCCGATTAGGACAGGGCCCCTACGAGCAGTACTTC.

The genes are TRBV15 and TRBJ2-5; D assignment may be TRBD1 or TRBD2 (5 bases each). Trimming left V 8 bases short and J 2 bases short, with 9 bases between. There are 12 residues in the CDR3. The germline gives CDR1 LNHNV, CDR2 YYDKDF (reference sequence). CDR3 sequence reads: CATGGSQETQYF. CDR3 DNA: TGTGCCACCGGGGGTAGTCAAGAGACCCAGTACTTC.

The gene calls are TRBV6-1 and TRBJ1-1; weak D call: TRBD1 (6 bases). V lost 8 bases and J 8 bases, leaving 18 bases between the germline ends. The CDR3 loop spans 13 amino acids. Per germline, CDR1 MNHNS and CDR2 SASEGT. This chain's CDR3 is CASEGGDFSEAFF. The CDR3, as DNA: TGTGCCAGCGAGGGGGGTGACTTCTCAGAAGCTTTCTTT.

A single count supports this clone. The rearrangement uses TRBV7-8 and TRBJ2-6; 10 bases line up with TRBD2. The CDR3 has 18 amino acids. Looked up from germline, CDR1 is SGHVS and CDR2 is FQNEAQ. Trimming cost V 5 bases and J 2 bases; bases outside gene matches: 9. Written as DNA, the CDR3 is TGTGCCAGCAGCCCCCGGGGGCTAGCGGGAGCTGGGGCCAACGTCCTGACTTTC. It encodes CASSPRGLAGAGANVLTF.

CDR3 in amino acids: CASLGGSPLQFF. The CDR3 nucleotides read TGTGCCAGCCTGGGGGGGAGCCCGCTCCAGTTCTTC. V usage is TRBV2 and J usage is TRBJ2-1; TRBD2 agrees at 7 bases. CDR1 and CDR2 (germline): SNHLY, FYNNEI. This CDR3 comprises 12 residues. V lost 8 bases, J lost 13 bases, and 11 bases stayed unmatched.

The J gene is TRBJ2-1, the V gene TRBV5-6, with no clear D. The CDR3 is made up of 14 amino acids. The V gene lost 4 bases and the J gene lost 6 bases, with 14 bases spanning the gap. From germline, CDR1 is SGHDT and CDR2 YYEEEE. The chain's CDR3 is CASSQRSLLNEQFF. CDR3 in DNA: TGTGCCAGCAGCCAGCGTTCCCTCCTCAATGAGCAGTTCTTC.

This chain joins TRBV4-1 and TRBJ2-7; tentative D call: TRBD2 (6 bases). V dropped 6 bases and J dropped 3 bases, with 21 bases sitting between them. The CDR3 runs 16 residues. CDR1 is MGHRA, CDR2 YSYEKL, per germline. The DNA of the CDR3 is TGCGCCAGCAGTCATCCTCCGGGAGCACCTTACTACGAGCAGTACTTC. Its translation: CASSHPPGAPYYEQYF.

This sequence joins TRBV6-5 and TRBJ2-7; 13 positions match TRBD2. V lost 5 bases to trimming and J lost 4 bases; unmatched junction nucleotides: 5. This CDR3 has 15 residues. The germline V gene encodes CDR1 MNHEY and CDR2 SVGAGI. The CDR3 spells CASSLRTSGRYEQYF. The CDR3, as DNA: TGTGCCAGCAGTCTTCGGACTAGCGGGAGATACGAGCAGTACTTC.

The rearrangement joins TRBV4-1 to TRBJ1-5; no clear D gene. The CDR3 runs to 14 residues. Trimming left V 3 bases short and J 6 bases short, with 12 bases between. Per the germline V gene, CDR1 is MGHRA and CDR2 is YSYEKL. The CDR3 region has the DNA TGCGCCAGCAGCCAGATCCTCCCCGGTCAGCCCCAGCATTTT. Its translation: CASSQILPGQPQHF.

This clone was detected a few times. The V call is TRBV7-9, the J call TRBJ2-1, with 10 bases fitting TRBD2. The CDR3 is 18 amino acids. The germline V gene has CDR1 SEHNR and CDR2 FQNEAQ (reference sequence). V dropped 5 bases and J dropped 7; count of bases not matched to a gene: 17. CDR3 DNA: TGTGCCAGCAGCCCCCCTTTTCGGCTAGCGGGAGTGGGTAATGAGCAGTTCTTC. It is translated as CASSPPFRLAGVGNEQFF.

The V and J genes are TRBV5-4 and TRBJ2-5, with 8 bases fitting TRBD2. J gave up 3 bases and V 3 bases, and 4 bases lay outside the gene matches. This CDR3 is built from 14 residues. Germline-derived CDR1 and CDR2 are SGHNT and YYREEE (reference sequence). The CDR3 DNA reads TGTGCCAGCAGCTACACTAGCGGAGAAGAGACCCAGTACTTC. It specifies CASSYTSGEETQYF.

The CDR3 DNA is TGTGCCAGCAGTTTTAGTGGGCGGGGCCTCGGGGGGGAGCTGTTTTTT. Translating gives CASSFSGRGLGGELFF. The V and J genes are TRBV27 and TRBJ2-2; tentatively, D is TRBD2 (6 bases). The CDR3 spans 16 residues. CDR1 is MNHEY, CDR2 SMNVEV, per germline (reference sequence). V lost 3 bases to trimming and J lost 8 bases, with 19 bases between them.

This chain joins TRBV2 and TRBJ2-1, with TRBD2 as a possible D gene (5 bases). This CDR3 spans 15 amino acids. Deletions cut 6 bases from V and 3 bases from J, with 15 bases between. CDR1 is SNHLY, CDR2 FYNNEI, per germline. The CDR3 DNA follows: TGTGCCAGCAGCAGCGGCGCACTCGACTACAATGAGCAGTTCTTC. Translating it yields CASSSGALDYNEQFF.

V is TRBV6-5 and J is TRBJ2-7; 11 bases fit TRBD2. The CDR3 covers 15 residues. Germline V CDR1 and CDR2: MNHEY, SVGAGI. V lost 5 bases to trimming and J lost 1 base; unmatched junction nucleotides: 4. The CDR3 DNA reads as TGTGCCAGCAGTCCGATAGCGGGAGGGTCCTACGAGCAGTACTTC. Protein: CASSPIAGGSYEQYF.

The chain is built from TRBV9 and TRBJ2-5, with 9 bases lining up with TRBD2. This CDR3 is built from 15 residues. CDR1 and CDR2 (germline): SGDLS, YYNGEE. The V segment lost 2 bases and the J segment 5 bases; nucleotides outside the gene matches: 7. CDR3 sequence (DNA): TGTGCCAGCAGCGTTAATAGCGGGAGTCTGGAGACCCAGTACTTC. Amino acid sequence: CASSVNSGSLETQYF.

The V call is TRBV9, the J call TRBJ2-1, with TRBD2 identical over 12 bases. Germline V lookup: CDR1 SGDLS, CDR2 YYNGEE. The ends lost 3 bases at V and 6 bases at J; junction bases unmatched: 7. The CDR3 is 16 residues long. CDR3 residues: CASSDLRLAGANEQFF. The CDR3 DNA is TGTGCCAGCAGCGATCTCCGACTAGCGGGAGCCAATGAGCAGTTCTTC. The variable domain in full, with the rest retrieved from reference TRBV9 and TRBJ2-1, is DSGVTQTPKHLITATGQRVTLRCSPRSGDLSVYWYQQSLDQGLQFLIQYYNGEERAKGNILERFSAQQFPDLHSELNLSSLELGDSALYFCASSDLRLAGANEQFFGPGTRLTVL.

In this sample, this clone turned up once. J is TRBJ2-7 and V is TRBV15; no reliable D call. V shed 0 bases and J shed 0 bases, with 12 bases lying between them. The CDR3 has 16 residues. Germline V lookup: CDR1 LNHNV, CDR2 YYDKDF (reference sequence). The DNA of the CDR3 is TGTGCCACCAGCAGAGATGAGCATACCAGCTCCTACGAGCAGTACTTC. It is translated as CATSRDEHTSSYEQYF.

The chain uses TRBV18 and TRBJ1-2; 10 positions match TRBD1. V shed 3 bases and J 2 bases; nucleotides not matched to a gene: 3. The length of the CDR3 is 15 residues. CDR1 KGHSH and CDR2 LQKENI come from the germline V gene. The CDR3 sequence: CASSPGQGGNYGYTF. CDR3 bases: TGTGCCAGCTCACCTGGACAGGGGGGAAACTATGGCTACACCTTC.

This clone was seen more than once but under ten times. The V gene is TRBV11-2, the J gene TRBJ2-2; the D is unclear. The CDR3 is 13 amino acids. Germline CDR1 SGHAT, CDR2 FQNNGV. The V end was cut by 4 bases, the J end by 8 bases, with 11 bases between. For the CDR3, the DNA is TGTGCCAGCAGCTCCTCCTTGATGGGGGAGCTGTTTTTT. Residues: CASSSSLMGELFF.

This rearrangement joins TRBV5-1 to TRBJ2-7, with 9 bases identical to TRBD2. Trimming cost V 7 bases and J 6 bases; bases outside gene matches: 17. Germline V gives CDR1 SGHRS, CDR2 YFSETQ. CDR3 size: 16 residues. The CDR3 loop reads CASRNSPGLARSEQYF. The CDR3 nucleotides read TGCGCCAGCCGAAACTCTCCGGGACTAGCTCGGTCCGAGCAGTACTTC.